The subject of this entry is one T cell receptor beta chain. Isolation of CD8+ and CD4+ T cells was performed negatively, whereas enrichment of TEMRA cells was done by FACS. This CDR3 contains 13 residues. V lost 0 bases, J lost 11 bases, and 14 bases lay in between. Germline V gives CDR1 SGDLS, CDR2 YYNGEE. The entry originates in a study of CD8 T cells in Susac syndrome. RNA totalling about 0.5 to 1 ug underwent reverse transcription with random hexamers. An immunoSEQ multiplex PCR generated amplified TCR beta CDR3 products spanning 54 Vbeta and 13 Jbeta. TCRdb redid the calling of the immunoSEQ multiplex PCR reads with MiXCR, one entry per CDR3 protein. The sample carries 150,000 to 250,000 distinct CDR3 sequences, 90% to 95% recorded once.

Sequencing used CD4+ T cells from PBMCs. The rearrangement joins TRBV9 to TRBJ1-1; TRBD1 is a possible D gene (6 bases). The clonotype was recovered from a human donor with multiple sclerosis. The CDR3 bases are TGTGCCAGCAGCGTAGACCCCGCAGGGGAGGCTTTCTTT. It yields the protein CASSVDPAGEAFF.